What follows are 30 T cell receptor beta chains derived from one specimen sequenced in a study of blood T cell repertoires in COVID-19. Assay: immunoSEQ multiplex PCR; the TCRdb copy retains only in-frame clones and omits some. The sample has about 270,000 clones, approximately 90% seen once. The sample consisted of PBMCs or T cells enriched from blood (not recorded which). The receptors were sampled from a middle-aged man who had been exposed to COVID-19.

The chain carries TRBV28 and TRBJ2-1; possible D gene TRBD2, 6 bases. Trimming cost V 8 bases and J 10 bases, with 12 bases left between them. CDR1 and CDR2 from the germline V gene are MDHEN and SYDVKM. This CDR3 has 11 amino acids. CDR3 sequence (DNA): TGTGCCAGCCAGCGGGCTAGGGAGCAGTTCTTC. Amino acids: CASQRAREQFF.

This chain links TRBV20-1 with TRBJ1-6; D ambiguous. V was pared by 6 bases and J by 10 bases, with 10 bases between. Germline V gene data show CDR1 as DFQATT and CDR2 as SNEGSKA (reference sequence). CDR3 length: 11 amino acids. The CDR3 protein is CSAGGESPLHF. The CDR3 region has the DNA TGCAGTGCCGGTGGGGAGTCACCCCTCCACTTT.

V gene TRBV6-5 combines with J gene TRBJ2-5; maybe TRBD2 (5 bases). The CDR3 runs 14 residues. Trimming took 3 bases from V and 5 from J, leaving 13 bases between them. CDR1 and CDR2 (germline): MNHEY, SVGAGI. CDR3 sequence reads: CASSYGGEYETQYF. The CDR3 DNA is TGTGCCAGCAGTTATGGTGGGGAGTACGAGACCCAGTACTTC.

V gene TRBV5-1 combines with J gene TRBJ1-4; D perhaps matches TRBD1 (6 bases). Germline CDR1 reads SGHRS; CDR2 reads YFSETQ. The CDR3 covers 15 residues. The V and J ends lost 1 base and 4 bases respectively, with 11 bases between them. The CDR3 loop reads CASSLTDSLNEKLFF. The CDR3 DNA is TGCGCCAGCAGCTTGACGGACAGTCTTAATGAAAAACTGTTTTTT.

The V and J genes are TRBV28 and TRBJ2-1, with TRBD1 as a possible D gene (5 bases). Germline V gene sequence: CDR1 MDHEN, CDR2 SYDVKM. V was trimmed by 2 bases and J by 6 bases, leaving 20 bases between them. The CDR3 consists of 17 residues. The CDR3 loop reads CASSLLGLDMGLNEQFF. The CDR3 nucleotides are TGTGCCAGCAGTTTACTCGGGCTAGACATGGGGCTCAATGAGCAGTTCTTC.

CDR3 in DNA: TGTGCCAGCAGTCCGGGACAGGGGGCAGACAATGAGCAGTTCTTC. It encodes CASSPGQGADNEQFF. V is TRBV5-6 and J is TRBJ2-1, with 12 bases matching TRBD1. Per germline, CDR1 SGHDT and CDR2 YYEEEE. This CDR3 has 15 residues. With 5 bases clipped from V and 5 bases from J, the junction kept 5 bases outside the gene matches.

The chain carries TRBV28 and TRBJ1-3; 7 bases agree with TRBD1. CDR3 size: 17 residues. The V gene's germline CDR1 is MDHEN and CDR2 SYDVKM. The ends lost 7 bases at V and 0 bases at J; junction bases unmatched: 12. The CDR3 spells CASKLASRGLSGNTIYF. The CDR3 nucleotides are TGTGCCAGCAAATTAGCTTCGAGGGGGCTCTCTGGAAACACCATATATTTT.

The chain links TRBV19 to TRBJ1-1, with D maybe TRBD1 (5 bases). The V end was cut by 0 bases, the J end by 6 bases, with 5 bases between. Germline V lookup: CDR1 LNHDA, CDR2 SQIVND (reference sequence). This CDR3 region has 12 residues. The CDR3 spells CASSIDRAEAFF. CDR3 in DNA: TGTGCCAGTAGTATAGACAGGGCTGAAGCTTTCTTT. The entire variable domain, with the rest obtained from reference TRBV19 and TRBJ1-1, is as follows: DGGITQSPKYLFRKEGQNVTLSCEQNLNHDAMYWYRQDPGQGLRLIYYSQIVNDFQKGDIAEGYSVSREKKESFPLTVTSAQKNPTAFYLCASSIDRAEAFFGQGTRLTVV.

The chain couples TRBV4-2 to TRBJ2-7, with 9 bases that match TRBD1. This CDR3 spans 14 amino acids. V lost 0 bases and J lost 9; bases outside the gene matches: 6. The germline gives CDR1 LGHNA, CDR2 YNFKEQ. The CDR3 nucleotides read TGTGCCAGCAGCCAAGACGGGACAGGGCTAGGGCAGTACTTC. This translates into CASSQDGTGLGQYF.

The genes are TRBV12-3 or TRBV12-4 and TRBJ1-2; D unresolved. Deletions cut 5 bases from V and 7 bases from J, with 11 bases between. The CDR3 sequence is 12 residues long. The DNA of the CDR3 is TGTGCCAGCAGTCCCCTTAGAAGTGGCTACACCTTC. It encodes CASSPLRSGYTF.

This CDR3 is CASSFDGGEPYSNQPQHF. In DNA, the CDR3 is TGTGCCAGCAGCTTCGACGGGGGGGAACCTTATAGCAATCAGCCCCAGCATTTT. The gene calls are TRBV11-2 and TRBJ1-5; D possibly corresponds to TRBD1 (5 bases). CDR3 length: 18 residues. The V end lost 3 bases, the J end lost 0 bases, and 18 bases lay between the germline ends. CDR1 is SGHAT and CDR2 is FQNNGV in the germline V gene.

The chain combines TRBV19 with TRBJ1-1; no firm D call. Trimming stripped 5 bases from V and 4 bases from J, with 17 bases between. CDR1 is LNHDA, CDR2 SQIVND, per germline (reference sequence). CDR3 length: 15 amino acids. In DNA, the CDR3 is TGTGCCAGTAGTCGCCCGGCAGGCAAGGCCACTGAAGCTTTCTTT. This encodes CASSRPAGKATEAFF.

V usage is TRBV7-3 and J usage is TRBJ2-1; 7 bases agree with TRBD2. The germline gives CDR1 SGHTA, CDR2 FQGTGA. CDR3 length equals 15 residues. V trimming: 0 bases; J trimming: 4 bases; junction bases outside the gene matches: 3. In nucleotides, the CDR3 is TGTGCCAGCAGCTTAACGTCTAGCGGTTACAATGAGCAGTTCTTC. Its translation is CASSLTSSGYNEQFF.

For the CDR3, the DNA is TGTGCCAGCAGCTTAGCGACAGGGGAATACGAGCAGTACTTC. Amino acids: CASSLATGEYEQYF. The chain uses TRBV7-8 and TRBJ2-7; 8 nucleotides agree with TRBD1. The germline CDR1 and CDR2 sequences are SGHVS and FQNEAQ. The V gene end was trimmed by 0 bases and the J gene end by 4 bases; junction bases not matched to a gene: 2. This CDR3 has 14 amino acids. The full variable domain, completed using reference TRBV7-8 and TRBJ2-7, is GAGVSQSPRYKVAKRGQDVALRCDPISGHVSLFWYQQALGQGPEFLTYFQNEAQLDKSGLPSDRFFAERPEGSVSTLKIQRTQQEDSAVYLCASSLATGEYEQYFGPGTRLTVT.

The gene calls are TRBV4-1 and TRBJ1-6; D possibly corresponds to TRBD1 (6 bases). Germline V lookup: CDR1 MGHRA, CDR2 YSYEKL. The CDR3 has 16 residues. V dropped 3 bases and J dropped 5 bases, with 14 bases sitting between them. CDR3 coding DNA: TGCGCCAGCAGCCACCTCGGAGGGGGGGATAATTCACCCCTCCACTTT. Translation: CASSHLGGGDNSPLHF.

This chain connects TRBV10-3 to TRBJ2-1, with 9 bases matching TRBD2. With 0 bases clipped from V and 8 bases from J, the junction kept 5 bases outside the gene matches. The CDR3 consists of 15 residues. Germline V gene sequence: CDR1 ENHRY, CDR2 SYGVKD. The CDR3 region has the DNA TGTGCCATCAGTGAGTCGGCTAGCGGGATCGATGAGCAGTTCTTC. This translates into CAISESASGIDEQFF.

The gene calls are TRBV3-1 (or the pseudogene TRBV3-2) and TRBJ1-3, with 8 positions matching TRBD1. The CDR3 is 16 amino acids. Germline CDR1 is LGHDT and CDR2 is YNNKEL (reference sequence). After removal of 3 bases from V and 1 base from J, the junction contained 5 bases not matched to a gene. The CDR3 loop reads CASSHDRGWSGNTIYF. DNA of the CDR3: TGTGCCAGCAGCCACGACAGGGGTTGGTCTGGAAACACCATATATTTT.

The chain couples TRBV19 to TRBJ1-1, with a tentative D call TRBD1 (5 bases). Germline CDR1 reads LNHDA; CDR2 reads SQIVND (reference sequence). Between the trimmed V and J ends, which lost 8 bases and 0 bases, there was a span of 16 bases. This CDR3 is built from 15 residues. CDR3 in DNA: TGTGCCAGTTCTTTTCAAGACAGACTGAACACTGAAGCTTTCTTT. Translated, it gives CASSFQDRLNTEAFF.

The chain carries TRBV15 and TRBJ2-1; 11 nucleotides align to TRBD2. Germline trimming cut 1 base from V and 8 bases from J; bases unmatched to any gene: 7. The CDR3 sequence is 16 residues long. The germline CDR1 and CDR2 sequences are LNHNV and YYDKDF (reference sequence). The DNA for the CDR3 is TGTGCCACCAGCAGAGTTAGCGGGAGGGCCACGGATGAGCAGTTCTTC. Translating gives CATSRVSGRATDEQFF.

There are a few counts of this clone. The CDR3 DNA reads TGCGCCAGCAGTGGGACAGGGCCGGGAGCCCGTAACGAGCAGTACTTC. This sequence encodes CASSGTGPGARNEQYF. The chain is built from TRBV10-2 and TRBJ2-7; 8 nucleotides line up with TRBD1. Trimming removed 4 bases from V and 5 bases from J; junction bases left unmatched: 13. CDR1 WSHSY and CDR2 SAAADI come from the germline V gene. This CDR3 is 16 amino acids long.

The chain combines TRBV5-5 with TRBJ1-2, with 9 bases aligning to TRBD1. Germline V gives CDR1 SGHKS, CDR2 YYEKEE (reference sequence). CDR3 size: 15 residues. V dropped 0 bases and J dropped 3; count of bases not matched to a gene: 3. The CDR3 spells CASSLAGQGYYGYTF. CDR3 sequence (DNA): TGTGCCAGCAGCTTGGCTGGACAGGGGTACTATGGCTACACCTTC.

This clone has only one observation. V is TRBV5-1 and J is TRBJ1-1, with 7 bases lining up with TRBD1. The germline gives CDR1 SGHRS, CDR2 YFSETQ. V was clipped by 0 bases and J by 5 bases; unmatched bases: 7. The CDR3 length is 15 residues. CDR3 DNA sequence: TGCGCCAGCAGCTTGGCCACAGGGGATAAAACTGAAGCTTTCTTT. This sequence encodes CASSLATGDKTEAFF. The entire variable domain, with the rest obtained from reference TRBV5-1 and TRBJ1-1, is as follows: KAGVTQTPRYLIKTRGQQVTLSCSPISGHRSVSWYQQTPGQGLQFLFEYFSETQRNKGNFPGRFSGRQFSNSRSEMNVSTLELGDSALYLCASSLATGDKTEAFFGQGTRLTVV.

The CDR3 sequence is CASSAGAFGNTIYF. The CDR3 DNA reads as TGTGCCAGCAGTGCAGGGGCGTTTGGAAACACCATATATTTT. The V gene is TRBV2, the J gene TRBJ1-3, with D perhaps matching TRBD1 (6 bases). CDR3 length equals 14 residues. Germline CDR1 is SNHLY and CDR2 is FYNNEI. Trimming pared 4 bases from V and 3 bases from J, leaving 10 bases between.

The chain carries TRBV7-2 and TRBJ1-4; D ambiguous. The ends were cut back, 1 base at V and 0 bases at J, with 6 bases in the middle. Germline loops: CDR1 SGHTA, CDR2 FQGNSA. The length of the CDR3 is 15 residues. The CDR3 loop is CASSLVVATNEKLFF. Here the CDR3 DNA reads TGTGCCAGCAGCTTAGTTGTCGCAACTAATGAAAAACTGTTTTTT.

The chain joins TRBV6-5 to TRBJ1-3; 9 bases align to TRBD1. The CDR3 loop spans 14 amino acids. Trimming at V came to 6 bases and at J to 8 bases, leaving 8 bases not matched to a gene. Germline values: CDR1 MNHEY, CDR2 SVGAGI. In DNA, the CDR3 is TGTGCCAGCAGCGACAGGGGGATTGAATACACCATATATTTT. Its translation is CASSDRGIEYTIYF.

The chain couples TRBV7-3 to TRBJ2-7, with D hard to call. CDR1 and CDR2 from the germline V gene are SGHTA and FQGTGA. This CDR3 comprises 13 residues. The germline V and J ends were trimmed by 4 bases and 3 bases, with 10 bases remaining between them. The CDR3 DNA follows: TGTGCCAGCAGCTCCCCCTCTATCTACGAGCAGTACTTC. Its translation: CASSSPSIYEQYF.

V and J are TRBV28 and TRBJ1-2, with a possible D match to TRBD1 (6 bases). This CDR3 is 17 amino acids long. Trimming cost V 6 bases and J 3 bases, with 23 bases left between them. The germline gives CDR1 MDHEN, CDR2 SYDVKM. The CDR3 here is CASSLETGPREDYGYTF. The CDR3, as DNA: TGTGCCAGCAGCTTAGAGACAGGACCACGGGAGGACTATGGCTACACCTTC.

The chain's CDR3 is CASSPSGQGVLNTEAFF. CDR3 coding DNA: TGTGCCAGCAGCCCTTCAGGACAGGGAGTGTTGAACACTGAAGCTTTCTTT. The chain carries TRBV5-6 and TRBJ1-1, with TRBD1 matching 8 bases. V was pared by 4 bases and J by 0 bases, with 11 bases of the junction left unmatched. The CDR3 extends over 17 amino acids. From germline, CDR1 is SGHDT and CDR2 YYEEEE.

The V call is TRBV5-5, the J call TRBJ1-1; D not resolved. This CDR3 contains 14 residues. Germline values: CDR1 SGHKS, CDR2 YYEKEE (reference sequence). The V gene lost 4 bases and the J gene lost 1 base, with 11 bases spanning the gap. CDR3 residues: CASSQRSPNTEAFF. For the CDR3, the DNA is TGTGCCAGCAGCCAAAGAAGCCCGAACACTGAAGCTTTCTTT. The full variable domain, with the rest looked up from reference TRBV5-5 and TRBJ1-1, is DAGVTQSPTHLIKTRGQQVTLRCSPISGHKSVSWYQQVLGQGPQFIFQYYEKEERGRGNFPDRFSARQFPNYSSELNVNALLLGDSALYLCASSQRSPNTEAFFGQGTRLTVV.

V and J are TRBV10-2 and TRBJ2-1; 8 positions agree with TRBD2. V dropped 1 base and J dropped 4; count of bases not matched to a gene: 9. The CDR3 is 17 residues long. CDR1 and CDR2 (germline): WSHSY, SAAADI. DNA for the CDR3: TGCGCCAGCAGTGAGTTCAACCCGGGAGGGCCTTACAATGAGCAGTTCTTC. Its translation: CASSEFNPGGPYNEQFF.